This T cell receptor (beta chain) comes out of a study of CD8 T cells in ankylosing spondylitis (dated by TCRdb to the late 2010s). Regarding the study in general: The study set out to find disease-linked TCR variants by profiling T cell receptor beta repertoires in ankylosing spondylitis patients and healthy donors. The whole study cohort included over a hundred healthy donors and some 27 ankylosing spondylitis patients. Peripheral blood samples were taken, and synovial fluid was additionally collected from ankylosing spondylitis patients. Overall study results and their limits: A TCR beta motif made up of several highly homologous amino acid variants appeared to be characteristic of blood from ankylosing spondylitis patients. A CD8+ phenotype was shown by the disease-linked clones, which were found at relatively low frequencies in peripheral blood. Significant enrichment of the disease-linked clones was reported in matched synovial fluid samples from ankylosing spondylitis patients. Some of the motif variants had been reported before in the synovial fluid and blood of reactive arthritis patients, a finding that suggests common disease-initiation mechanisms.

Sequencing instrument: Illumina HiSeq 2500. TCR beta libraries were prepared by quantitative 5'-RACE with molecular barcodes. The authors' analysis ran thus. A new computational method, built on a probabilistic model of VDJ rearrangement, was used to identify disease-linked TCR variants. TCRdb redid the processing of the public reads, applying fastp at Q25 and MiXCR, and retained in-frame beta chains. For every CDR3 protein sequence, its rows merge into one entry that carries the most common genes and DNA. The V and J calls and clone size come from TCRdb's table, not from the authors' own analysis. Present in this sample are 750,000 to 850,000 distinct CDR3 sequences, about an eighth of which were seen just once. Approximately 0.51% of the sample comes from the top ten. Concerning this clonotype: Its antigen is unknown. No much larger clone is present one base from it, and per-base qualities are unavailable.

CDR1 DFQATT and CDR2 SNEGSKA were looked up in the germline V gene (reference sequence). Including cysteine and phenylalanine, the CDR3 has 11 amino acids. CDR3 DNA only is kept here, 33 bases in frame from base 1. The V end loses 8 bases and the J end loses 2 bases, and a stretch of 8 bases separates them. The receptor's source is a male donor with ankylosing spondylitis. The sample was blood, either unsorted or a sorted T cell fraction (not recorded which). The receptor chain draws on TRBV20-1 and TRBJ2-3; the D gene cannot be named for sure. The CDR3 protein is CSSGLTDTQYF. In nucleotides, the sequence is TGCAGTTCGGGCCTCACAGATACGCAGTATTTT.